This record concerns one T cell receptor beta chain sequence. This sample was taken from a study of T cells expressing NK-cell markers. CDR3 size: 13 residues. The V gene's germline CDR1 is SQVTM and CDR2 ANQGSEA. TCRdb reprocessed the 5' RACE reads, keeping one entry per CDR3 protein, no DNA. The sample table sets out 350,000 to 450,000 distinct CDR3 sequences. The chain employs TRBV29-1 and TRBJ2-4; TCRdb's D gene call, TRBD1, goes unchecked for lack of DNA. The source of this sequence is a man between 18 and 69 years old in good health. Sequencing was carried out using blood T cells: a sorted CD56 or NKG2C T cell subset, CD4+ or CD8+ T cells, or bulk PBMC T cells (not recorded which). CDR3 amino acids: CSVDTGGANIQYF.